These 6 T cell receptor beta chains were sequenced from one sample in a study of cytomegalovirus exposure and HLA in healthy donors. Measured with immunoSEQ multiplex PCR; TCRdb has only the in-frame clones, and not every one. In the table there are about 100,000 clones, around 96% of which are singletons. Sequenced: PBMCs. Receptor source: a woman aged 18-29 years in good health and CMV-seronegative.

J is TRBJ2-7 and V is TRBV7-9; D is ambiguous. The CDR3 spans 11 residues. The germline V and J ends were trimmed by 5 bases and 3 bases, with 5 bases remaining between them. Germline V gene sequence: CDR1 SEHNR, CDR2 FQNEAQ (reference sequence). CDR3 in amino acids: CASSLYYEQYF. The CDR3 region has the DNA TGTGCCAGCAGCCTGTACTACGAGCAGTACTTC.

The chain is built from TRBV27 and TRBJ1-1, with D possibly being TRBD1 (6 bases). CDR3 length: 13 residues. Germline V gene sequence: CDR1 MNHEY, CDR2 SMNVEV (reference sequence). Trimming shortened V by 3 bases and J by 3 bases, and 8 bases separated the two germline ends. This CDR3 reads CASSFGTYTEAFF. In DNA form, the CDR3 reads TGTGCCAGCAGTTTCGGGACATACACTGAAGCTTTCTTT.

The chain is built from TRBV5-3 and TRBJ2-6; 12 nucleotides line up with TRBD1. TRBV5-3 is noted as an ORF with a role that remains uncertain. The CDR3 length is 22 residues. The ends lost 4 bases at V and 0 bases at J; junction bases unmatched: 17. The CDR3 protein is CARSVAGDRGRSPTSGANVLTF. CDR3 bases: TGTGCCAGAAGCGTTGCTGGGGACAGGGGGCGTTCCCCCACCTCTGGGGCCAACGTCCTGACTTTC.

The CDR3 DNA reads TGTGCCAGCAGCAAAGCCCAGGGCCCCTCCTACGAGCAGTACTTC. Protein sequence: CASSKAQGPSYEQYF. This sequence joins TRBV21-1 and TRBJ2-7; the tabulated D call, TRBD1, remains unverified against the DNA. TRBV21-1 is described as a pseudogene. CDR3 length: 15 residues.

CDR3 sequence reads: CASSSVYSTGELFF. The DNA of the CDR3 is TGTGCCAGCAGTTCGGTATATTCCACCGGGGAGCTGTTTTTT. The chain employs TRBV7-2 and TRBJ2-2; no clear D gene. Deletions cut 6 bases from V and 4 bases from J, with 12 bases between. CDR1 is SGHTA, CDR2 FQGNSA, per germline. The CDR3 contains 14 residues.

The chain couples TRBV5-1 to TRBJ1-1; maybe TRBD1 (5 bases). Trimming took 7 bases from V and 0 from J, leaving 10 bases between them. There are 13 residues in the CDR3. CDR1 and CDR2 (germline): SGHRS, YFSETQ. The CDR3 sequence: CASSGQLNTEAFF. The CDR3 DNA sequence: TGCGCCAGCTCCGGACAACTGAACACTGAAGCTTTCTTT.